The 2 T cell receptor beta chains below were found in one sample sequenced in a study of OX40 agonist ivuxolimab in advanced cancers. Generated by immunoSEQ multiplex PCR, the TCRdb table keeps only in-frame clones and is missing some. The table lists around 60,000 clones, 75% to 85% of them singletons. This specimen consisted of CD4+ or CD8+ T cells sorted from blood, obtained in a trial of the OX40 agonist ivuxolimab. All receptors come from an adult with an advanced solid tumor such as melanoma, head and neck, liver or kidney cancer.

The gene calls are TRBV15 and TRBJ1-2; unclear D gene. The CDR3 loop spans 13 amino acids. The V end was cut by 1 base, the J end by 3 bases, with 6 bases between. The germline V gene has CDR1 LNHNV and CDR2 YYDKDF (reference sequence). The CDR3 reads CATSRGTDYGYTF. The CDR3 DNA reads as TGTGCCACCAGCAGAGGGACCGACTATGGCTACACCTTC.

The V gene is TRBV13, the J gene TRBJ1-5, with D possibly TRBD1 on 5 matching bases. The germline V gene has CDR1 PRHDT and CDR2 FYEKMQ (reference sequence). The V and J ends lost 3 bases and 5 bases respectively, with 8 bases between them. CDR3 length equals 13 residues. The CDR3 DNA sequence: TGTGCCAGCAGCTTGGAGGGGCATCAGCCCCAGCATTTT. This translates into CASSLEGHQPQHF.